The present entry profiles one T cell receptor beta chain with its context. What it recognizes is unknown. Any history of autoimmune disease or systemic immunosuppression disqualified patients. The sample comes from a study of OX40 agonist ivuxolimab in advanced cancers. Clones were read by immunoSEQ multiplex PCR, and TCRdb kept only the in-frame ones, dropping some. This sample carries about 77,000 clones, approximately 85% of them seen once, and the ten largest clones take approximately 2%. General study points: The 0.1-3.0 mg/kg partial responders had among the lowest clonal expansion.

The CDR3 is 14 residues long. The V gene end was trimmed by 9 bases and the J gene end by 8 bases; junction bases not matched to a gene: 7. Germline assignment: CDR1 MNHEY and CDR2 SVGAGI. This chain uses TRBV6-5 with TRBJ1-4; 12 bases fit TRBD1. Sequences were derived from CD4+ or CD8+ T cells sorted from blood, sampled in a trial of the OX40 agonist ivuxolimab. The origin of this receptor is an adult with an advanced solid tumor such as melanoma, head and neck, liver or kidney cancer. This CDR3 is CASSRDRGQEKLFF. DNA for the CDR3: TGTGCCAGTTCTAGGGACAGGGGGCAGGAAAAACTGTTTTTT.